A selection of T cell receptor beta chains follows, all from one sample in a study of cytomegalovirus exposure and HLA in healthy donors. Some clones are missing from TCRdb's copy, which holds only in-frame ones; the method was immunoSEQ multiplex PCR. The profile shows roughly 250,000 clones, over 70% of them singletons. Source material: PBMCs. The receptors were gathered from a girl under 10 years old in good health and CMV-seronegative. The CDR3 runs from the conserved cysteine through the conserved F or W. The D gene is left open where the match is weak. Where a row states a size, it is once, few, many or the class of an expanded clone; other rows omit it.

cdr3_length clone_size d_call j_call v_call cdr3_aa cdr3_nt
20 - TRBD1 TRBJ1-6 TRBV6-1 CASSVKPAGQTSSYNSPLHF TGTGCCAGCAGTGTCAAACCGGCGGGACAGACGAGCTCCTATAATTCACCCCTCCACTTT
11 once - TRBJ1-1 TRBV19 CAGGAGAEAFF TGTGCCGGCGGGGCCGGAGCTGAAGCTTTCTTT
11 - - TRBJ1-2 TRBV29-1 CSVESRYGYTF TGCAGCGTTGAATCCAGATATGGCTACACCTTC
15 - TRBD1 TRBJ2-1 TRBV19 CASISTGGSGNEQFF TGTGCCAGTATTTCGACAGGGGGCTCGGGAAATGAGCAGTTCTTC
16 - - TRBJ1-2 TRBV28 CASSLRQPGGNYGYTF TGTGCCAGCAGTTTGAGACAGCCCGGTGGAAACTATGGCTACACCTTC
14 - TRBD2 TRBJ2-3 TRBV2 CASSIRLAPDTQYF TGTGCCAGCAGTATCCGACTAGCCCCAGATACGCAGTATTTT
15 - - TRBJ1-4 TRBV9 CASSEGQFSWEKLFF TGTGCCAGCAGCGAAGGACAGTTCAGTTGGGAAAAACTGTTTTTT
13 - - TRBJ1-5 TRBV11-1 CASSLDRWQPQHF TGTGCCAGCAGCCTCGATCGGTGGCAGCCCCAGCATTTT
13 - - TRBJ2-1 TRBV7-9 CASSWSSYNEQFF TGTGCCAGCAGCTGGTCCAGCTACAATGAGCAGTTCTTC
14 - - TRBJ1-5 TRBV28 CASSLVQGNQPQHF TGTGCCAGCAGTTTAGTCCAGGGCAATCAGCCCCAGCATTTT
16 - - TRBJ2-7 TRBV7-9 CSSSPALGLSSYEQYF TGTTCCAGCAGCCCTGCGTTGGGCCTTAGCTCCTACGAGCAGTACTTC
15 - TRBD2 TRBJ2-4 TRBV4-2 CASSQASGGKNIQYF TGTGCCAGCAGCCAAGCTAGCGGGGGGAAAAACATTCAGTACTTC
17 - TRBD2 TRBJ2-1 TRBV4-2 CASSQEDGRASYNEQFF TGTGCCAGCAGCCAAGAAGACGGGAGGGCCTCCTACAATGAGCAGTTCTTC
16 - TRBD1 TRBJ1-2 TRBV28 CASSFPTTGAGLGYTF TGTGCCAGCAGTTTTCCCACTACAGGGGCTGGTTTGGGCTACACCTTC
15 - TRBD2 TRBJ2-1 TRBV28 CASNRGTSYPNEQFF TGTGCCAGCAACCGCGGGACTAGCTACCCCAATGAGCAGTTCTTC
13 once TRBD1 TRBJ2-5 TRBV5-6 CASSFGTEETQYF TGTGCCAGCAGCTTTGGGACAGAAGAGACCCAGTACTTC
14 - - TRBJ1-3 TRBV11-2 CASSLASAGNTIYF TGTGCCAGCAGCTTAGCGAGTGCCGGAAACACCATATATTTT
15 - - TRBJ2-1 TRBV5-1 CASSLGPSRGHGQFF TGCGCCAGCAGCTTGGGGCCCTCTAGGGGACATGGGCAGTTCTTC
13 - - TRBJ1-4 TRBV27 CASGDRGGEKLFF TGTGCCAGCGGAGATAGGGGTGGCGAAAAACTGTTTTTT
12 once - TRBJ1-2 TRBV9 CASFELAFGYTF TGTGCCAGTTTTGAATTGGCCTTCGGCTACACCTTC
14 - TRBD1 TRBJ2-7 TRBV6-5 CASRRQGSFYEQYF TGTGCCAGCAGGAGACAGGGGTCCTTTTACGAGCAGTACTTC
16 - - TRBJ2-1 TRBV6-5 CASSYSETRRNNEQFF TGTGCCAGCAGTTACTCGGAGACCCGAAGAAACAATGAGCAGTTCTTC
18 few TRBD2 TRBJ2-7 TRBV13 CASSLQGVAGGGVHEQYF TGTGCCAGCAGCTTACAGGGTGTAGCGGGAGGAGGTGTCCACGAGCAGTACTTC
13 few - TRBJ2-7 TRBV14 CASSQGSSYEQYF TGTGCCAGCAGCCAAGGTAGCTCCTACGAGCAGTACTTC
16 few - TRBJ2-3 TRBV2 CASSEWMSGSTDTQYF TGTGCCAGCAGTGAGTGGATGAGCGGGAGCACAGATACGCAGTATTTT
13 - - TRBJ1-6 TRBV6-1 CASRIVSGSPLHF TGTGCCAGCAGAATAGTAAGCGGTTCACCCCTCCACTTT
17 - TRBD2 TRBJ2-1 TRBV5-1 CASSLSGTLGTYNEQFF TGCGCCAGCAGCCTTAGCGGGACCCTTGGAACCTACAATGAGCAGTTCTTC
18 - TRBD2 TRBJ2-1 TRBV13 CASSLGAAGGLKYNEQFF TGTGCCAGCAGCTTGGGTGCAGCGGGAGGGCTTAAGTACAATGAGCAGTTCTTC
14 once - TRBJ1-2 TRBV19 CASSRKDRVYGYTF TGTGCCAGTAGTAGGAAGGACAGAGTCTATGGCTACACCTTC
15 - TRBD2 TRBJ2-7 TRBV6-5 CASSPGAGLSYEQYF TGTGCCAGCAGCCCCGGAGCGGGGCTATCCTACGAGCAGTACTTC
16 few - TRBJ2-3 TRBV7-9 CASSTWGDHGTDTQYF TGTGCCAGCAGCACCTGGGGGGACCACGGCACAGATACGCAGTATTTT
14 - - TRBJ2-7 TRBV6-1 CASSEYVNSYEQYF TGTGCCAGCAGTGAATACGTGAACTCGTACGAGCAGTACTTC
16 once TRBD2 TRBJ2-7 TRBV7-9 CSSSLITSGVSYEQYF TGTTCCAGCAGCCTTATTACTAGCGGGGTCTCCTACGAGCAGTACTTC
15 - - TRBJ2-3 TRBV7-9 CASSLNRVSTDTQYF TGTGCCAGCAGCCTGAATCGGGTTTCCACAGATACGCAGTATTTT
12 - - TRBJ1-6 TRBV30 CAWVYGRAPLHF TGTGCCTGGGTCTACGGGAGGGCGCCCCTCCACTTT
13 - - TRBJ2-7 TRBV7-6 CASSAKSGYEQYF TGTGCCAGCAGCGCAAAGTCGGGATACGAGCAGTACTTC
15 - TRBD1 TRBJ1-2 TRBV7-9 CASSPRGQTIYGYTF TGTGCCAGCAGCCCAAGGGGACAGACAATCTATGGCTACACCTTC
12 - - TRBJ1-1 TRBV6-1 CASRWGNTEAFF TGTGCCAGCAGATGGGGCAACACTGAAGCTTTCTTT
19 - - TRBJ2-6 TRBV11-2 CASSLVGPERASGANVLTF TGTGCCAGCAGCTTAGTCGGCCCGGAGAGGGCCTCTGGGGCCAACGTCCTGACTTTC
12 few TRBD1 TRBJ1-5 TRBV29-1 CSARDSNQPQHF TGCAGCGCTCGGGACAGTAATCAGCCCCAGCATTTT
15 - TRBD2 TRBJ2-1 TRBV6-6 CASTYGTNSYNEQFF TGTGCCAGCACATACGGGACTAACTCCTACAATGAGCAGTTCTTC
20 few TRBD2 TRBJ2-5 TRBV13 CASSPNLDPGKLAGRETQYF TGTGCCAGCAGTCCCAACCTCGACCCCGGAAAACTAGCGGGCAGAGAGACCCAGTACTTC
14 - TRBD1 TRBJ1-2 TRBV6-1 CASSPGTGNYGYTF TGTGCCAGCAGCCCCGGGACAGGGAACTATGGCTACACCTTC
19 - TRBD1 TRBJ1-1 TRBV7-6 CASSLGGGLQGVQRTEAFF TGTGCCAGCAGCTTAGGGGGAGGGCTACAGGGGGTCCAGAGGACTGAAGCTTTCTTT
13 - - TRBJ2-7 TRBV28 CASSLEGVHEQYF TGTGCCAGCAGTTTGGAGGGTGTCCACGAGCAGTACTTC
13 - - TRBJ1-1 TRBV7-9 CASSQGGRTEAFF TGTGCCAGCAGCCAGGGAGGCAGAACTGAAGCTTTCTTT
16 few TRBD1 TRBJ1-6 TRBV7-8 CASSARTGQPISPLHF TGTGCCAGCAGCGCCCGGACAGGGCAGCCCATATCACCCCTCCACTTT
13 - - TRBJ2-7 TRBV29-1 CSVGQAGPYEQYF TGCAGCGTTGGGCAGGCAGGCCCCTACGAGCAGTACTTC